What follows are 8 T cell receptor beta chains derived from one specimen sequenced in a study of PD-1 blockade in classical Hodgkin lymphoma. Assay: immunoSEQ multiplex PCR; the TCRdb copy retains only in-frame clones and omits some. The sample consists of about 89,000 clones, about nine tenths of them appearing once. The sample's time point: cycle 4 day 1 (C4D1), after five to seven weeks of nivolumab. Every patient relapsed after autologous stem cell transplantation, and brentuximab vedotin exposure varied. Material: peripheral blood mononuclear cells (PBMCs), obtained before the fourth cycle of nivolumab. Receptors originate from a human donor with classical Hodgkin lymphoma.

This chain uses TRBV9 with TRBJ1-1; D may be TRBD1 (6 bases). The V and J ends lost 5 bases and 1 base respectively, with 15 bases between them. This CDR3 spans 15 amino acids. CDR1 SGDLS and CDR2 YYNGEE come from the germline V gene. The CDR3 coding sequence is TGTGCCAGCAGTGTTACAGGGTCCGCGAACACTGAAGCTTTCTTT. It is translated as CASSVTGSANTEAFF.

CDR3 amino acids: CASSLRGDNQPQHF. In DNA, the CDR3 is TGTGCCAGCAGCTTACGGGGGGATAATCAGCCCCAGCATTTT. The V gene is TRBV7-8, the J gene TRBJ1-5, with a possible D match to TRBD1 (5 bases). V dropped 2 bases and J dropped 4 bases, with 9 bases sitting between them. CDR3 length equals 14 residues. In germline, CDR1 is SGHVS, CDR2 FQNEAQ.

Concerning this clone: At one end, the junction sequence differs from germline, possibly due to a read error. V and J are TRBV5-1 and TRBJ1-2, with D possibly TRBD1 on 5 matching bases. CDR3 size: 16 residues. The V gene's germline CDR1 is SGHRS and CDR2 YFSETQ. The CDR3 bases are TGCGCCAGCAGTTTGGTCGGGACTCCCCGGGAGGGGGGCTACACCTTC. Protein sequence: CASSLVGTPREGGYTF.

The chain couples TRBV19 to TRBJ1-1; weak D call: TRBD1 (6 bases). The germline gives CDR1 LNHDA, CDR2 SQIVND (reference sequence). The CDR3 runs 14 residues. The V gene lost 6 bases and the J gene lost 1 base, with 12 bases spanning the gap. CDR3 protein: CASSNRASNTEAFF. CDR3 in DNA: TGTGCCAGTAGCAACAGGGCTTCGAACACTGAAGCTTTCTTT.

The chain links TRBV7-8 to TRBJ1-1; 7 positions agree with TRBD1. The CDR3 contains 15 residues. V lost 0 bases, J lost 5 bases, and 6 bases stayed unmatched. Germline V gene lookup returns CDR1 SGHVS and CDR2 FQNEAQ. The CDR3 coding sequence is TGTGCCAGCAGCTTAGCCCGGACAGGAGGGACTGAAGCTTTCTTT. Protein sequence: CASSLARTGGTEAFF.

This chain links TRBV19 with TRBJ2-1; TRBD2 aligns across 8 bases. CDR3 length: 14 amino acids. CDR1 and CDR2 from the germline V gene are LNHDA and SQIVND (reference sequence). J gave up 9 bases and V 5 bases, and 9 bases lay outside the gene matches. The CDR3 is CASSPGTSGGEQFF. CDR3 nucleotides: TGTGCCAGTAGTCCCGGGACCAGCGGGGGTGAGCAGTTCTTC.

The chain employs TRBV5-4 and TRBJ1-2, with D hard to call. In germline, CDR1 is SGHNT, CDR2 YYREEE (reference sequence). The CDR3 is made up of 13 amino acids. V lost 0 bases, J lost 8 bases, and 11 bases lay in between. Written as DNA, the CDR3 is TGTGCCAGCAGCTTGGGTGATTCCAGGGGCTACACCTTC. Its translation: CASSLGDSRGYTF.

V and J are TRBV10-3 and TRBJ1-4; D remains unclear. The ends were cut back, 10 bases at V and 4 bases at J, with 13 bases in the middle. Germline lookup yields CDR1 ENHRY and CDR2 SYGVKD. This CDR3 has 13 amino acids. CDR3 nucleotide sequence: TGTGCCACCCAGACGAGTCTTAATGAAAAACTGTTTTTT. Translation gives CATQTSLNEKLFF.